The rows below give T cell receptor beta chains drawn from one sample of a study of regulatory T cells in long-lasting Graves disease. TCRdb re-called the multiplex PCR reads with MiXCR, one entry per CDR3 protein. The sample includes about 330,000 distinct CDR3 sequences, 16% of them seen just once. This same sample was also part of a study on T cells in Graves' hyperthyroidism and ophthalmopathy.

Sequencing used peripheral blood mononuclear cells (PBMCs), obtained at new diagnosis, from a patient treated with antithyroid drugs. The receptors were gathered from a woman between 18 and 29 years old with Graves disease. Both conserved end residues are part of each CDR3. D genes are given only for firm matches. Clone size, where shown, is once, few, many, or a class for clones that have expanded.

j_call	clone_size	v_call	d_call	cdr3_nt	cdr3_aa
TRBJ2-3	many	TRBV2	TRBD1	TGTGCCAGCAGCAGGACAGGGGGGCCAGATACGCAGTATTTT	CASSRTGGPDTQYF
TRBJ2-6	-	TRBV19	-	TGTGCCAGTACCCCGTTAAAGGCGGGCTCTGGGGCCAACGTCCTGACTTTC	CASTPLKAGSGANVLTF
TRBJ2-1	few	TRBV29-1	TRBD2	TGCAGCGGTCGAGCGGGAGATACTTACAATGAGCAGTTCTTC	CSGRAGDTYNEQFF
TRBJ2-1	many	TRBV11-2	TRBD1	TGTGCCAGCAGCGCGGTGAGTGGGACAGGGCCGTTCTTC	CASSAVSGTGPFF
TRBJ1-2	-	TRBV20-1	-	TGCAGTGCTAGACCCCCCACGGGTTCGGGCTACACCTTC	CSARPPTGSGYTF
TRBJ1-5	many	TRBV12-3/TRBV12-4	TRBD1	TGTGCCAGCAGTTTAAGGGGACAGGGGATTCAGCCCCAGCATTTT	CASSLRGQGIQPQHF
TRBJ2-1	many	TRBV20-1	-	TGCAGTGCTAGAGATCTATGGAATGAGCAGTTCTTC	CSARDLWNEQFF
TRBJ2-2	-	TRBV2	TRBD1	TGTGCCAGCAGTTTGTCCGGGACAGGGTACACCGGGGAGCTGTTTTTT	CASSLSGTGYTGELFF
TRBJ2-1	-	TRBV3-1	TRBD2	TGTGCCAGCAGCCATATGGGACTAGCGGGAGCTAATGAGCAGTTCTTC	CASSHMGLAGANEQFF
TRBJ2-1	many	TRBV12-3/TRBV12-4	TRBD1	TGTGCCAGCAGTTTTCTTGGGACAGAACACAATGAGCAGTTCTTC	CASSFLGTEHNEQFF
TRBJ2-5	many	TRBV11-2	-	TGTGCCAGCAGCTCAGCCATCTGGGACCAAGAGACCCAGTACTTC	CASSSAIWDQETQYF
TRBJ2-1	many	TRBV7-9	-	TGTGCCAGCAGCTTCGGGCGGGGTGGCAATGAGCAGTTCTTC	CASSFGRGGNEQFF
TRBJ1-1	many	TRBV7-2	-	TGTGCCAGCGCAAGAAGGACAGCCATGAACACTGAAGCTTTCTTT	CASARRTAMNTEAFF
TRBJ2-1	-	TRBV7-2	-	TGTGCCAGCGTTGAAACGGGGTCCTACAATGAGCAGTTCTTC	CASVETGSYNEQFF
TRBJ2-7	-	TRBV20-1	TRBD1	TGCAGTGCTATCAGGGGGCCATACGAGCAGTACTTC	CSAIRGPYEQYF
TRBJ1-4	few	TRBV27	-	TGTGCCAGCAGTTTATGGGGGGGCCATGAAAAACTGTTTTTT	CASSLWGGHEKLFF
TRBJ2-1	-	TRBV7-9	TRBD1	TGTGCCAGCAGCCCACCCCCCCCCAGGGGGAATTACAATGAGCAGTTCTTC	CASSPPPPRGNYNEQFF
TRBJ1-1	many	TRBV28	-	TGTGCCAGCATAAACCTCCGCACTGAAGCTTTCTTT	CASINLRTEAFF
TRBJ1-1	many	TRBV28	-	TGTGCCAGCAGTTTACGGGGGAGACACACTGAAGCTTTCTTT	CASSLRGRHTEAFF
TRBJ2-2	many	TRBV30	-	TGTGCCTGGAGCGAGGGTGACGGGGAGCTGTTTTTT	CAWSEGDGELFF
TRBJ1-1	many	TRBV6-1	-	TGTGCCACAGTAGGGGTGGGGAACACTGAAGCTTTCTTT	CATVGVGNTEAFF
TRBJ2-3	many	TRBV10-3	-	TGTGCCATCAGTGAGTCTCTCCGGGTAGATACGCAGTATTTT	CAISESLRVDTQYF
TRBJ2-3	many	TRBV29-1	-	TGCAGCGTTTCTGATGGGCAGTATTTT	CSVSDGQYF
TRBJ1-3	few	TRBV9	TRBD1	TGTGCCAGCAGCCCTTTGACAGGGAGAAACACCATATATTTT	CASSPLTGRNTIYF
TRBJ2-1	many	TRBV29-1	TRBD2	TGCAGCGTTGAACGTAAACTAGCGGGAGTCAATGAGCAGTTCTTC	CSVERKLAGVNEQFF
TRBJ2-1	many	TRBV12-3/TRBV12-4	TRBD1	TGTGCCAGCATTCAAGGGGGCCAGTCTGTAGGGGTCGGGCAGTTCTTC	CASIQGGQSVGVGQFF
TRBJ2-1	many	TRBV12-3/TRBV12-4	-	TGTGCCAGCAGTCCGAACTACAATGAGCAGTTCTTC	CASSPNYNEQFF
TRBJ2-2	-	TRBV5-1	-	TGCGCCAGCAAACTTACAGAAAACACCGGGGAGCTGTTTTTT	CASKLTENTGELFF